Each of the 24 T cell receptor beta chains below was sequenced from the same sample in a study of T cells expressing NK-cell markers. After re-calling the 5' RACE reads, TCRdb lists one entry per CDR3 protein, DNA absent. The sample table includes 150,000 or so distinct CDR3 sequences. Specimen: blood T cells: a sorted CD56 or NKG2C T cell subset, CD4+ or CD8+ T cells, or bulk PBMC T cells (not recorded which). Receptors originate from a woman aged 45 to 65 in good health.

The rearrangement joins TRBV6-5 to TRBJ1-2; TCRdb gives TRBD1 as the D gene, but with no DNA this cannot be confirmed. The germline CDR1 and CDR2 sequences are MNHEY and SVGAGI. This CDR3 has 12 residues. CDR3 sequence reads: CASSSQGDGYTF.

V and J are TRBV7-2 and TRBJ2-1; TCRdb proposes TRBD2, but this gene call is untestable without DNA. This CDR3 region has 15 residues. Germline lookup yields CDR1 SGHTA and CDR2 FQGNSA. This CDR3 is CASSLGGRAWDEQFF.

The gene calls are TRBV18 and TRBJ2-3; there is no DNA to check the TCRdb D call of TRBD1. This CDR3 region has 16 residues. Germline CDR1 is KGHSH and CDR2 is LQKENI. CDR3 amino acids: CASSPFIDSLTDTQYF. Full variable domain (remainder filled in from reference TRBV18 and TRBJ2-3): NAGVMQNPRHLVRRRGQEARLRCSPMKGHSHVYWYRQLPEEGLKFMVYLQKENIIDESGMPKERFSAEFPKEGPSILRIQQVVRGDSAAYFCASSPFIDSLTDTQYFGPGTRLTVL.

The CDR3 sequence: CSASDIEKTGGLTEAFF. V usage is TRBV20-1 and J usage is TRBJ1-1; TCRdb lists TRBD1, though no DNA is available to test this call. CDR3 length: 17 residues. Germline CDR1 and CDR2: DFQATT and SNEGSKA (reference sequence).

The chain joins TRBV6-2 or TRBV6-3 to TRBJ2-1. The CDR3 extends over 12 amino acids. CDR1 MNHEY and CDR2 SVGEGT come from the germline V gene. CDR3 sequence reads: CASSILVNEQFF.

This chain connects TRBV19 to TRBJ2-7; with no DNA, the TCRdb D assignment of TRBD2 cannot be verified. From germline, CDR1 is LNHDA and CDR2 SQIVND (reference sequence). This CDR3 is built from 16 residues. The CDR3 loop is CASSILAGDSSYEQYF.

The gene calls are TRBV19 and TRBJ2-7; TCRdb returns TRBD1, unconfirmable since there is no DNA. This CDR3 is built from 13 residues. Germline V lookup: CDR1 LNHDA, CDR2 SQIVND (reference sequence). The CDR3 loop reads CASTGTENYEQYF.

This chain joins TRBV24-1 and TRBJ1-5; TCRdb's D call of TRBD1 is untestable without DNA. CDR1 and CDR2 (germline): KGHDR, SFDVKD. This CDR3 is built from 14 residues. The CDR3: CATSGRQGNQPQHF.

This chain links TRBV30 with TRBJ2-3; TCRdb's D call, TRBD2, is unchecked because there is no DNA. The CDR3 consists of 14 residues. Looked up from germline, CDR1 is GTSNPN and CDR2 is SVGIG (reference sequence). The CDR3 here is CAWTSGRGTDTQYF.

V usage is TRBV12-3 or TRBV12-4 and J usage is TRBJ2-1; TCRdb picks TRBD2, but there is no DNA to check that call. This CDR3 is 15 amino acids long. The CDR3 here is CASSFGAGVYNEQFF.

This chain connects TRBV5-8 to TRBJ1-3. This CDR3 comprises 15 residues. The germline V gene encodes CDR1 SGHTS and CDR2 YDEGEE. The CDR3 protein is CASSLGTSSGNTIYF.

CDR3 loop: CASSPGTSSSYEQYF. This sequence joins TRBV12-3 or TRBV12-4 and TRBJ2-7; TCRdb designates TRBD2, a call that cannot be tested without DNA. The CDR3 is 15 amino acids.

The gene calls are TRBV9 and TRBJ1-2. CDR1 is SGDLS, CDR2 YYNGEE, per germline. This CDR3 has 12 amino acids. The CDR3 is CASSVEQGSPTF.

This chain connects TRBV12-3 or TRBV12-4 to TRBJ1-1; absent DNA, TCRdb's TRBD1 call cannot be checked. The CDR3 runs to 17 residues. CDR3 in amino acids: CATDRPGTGAMNTEAFF.

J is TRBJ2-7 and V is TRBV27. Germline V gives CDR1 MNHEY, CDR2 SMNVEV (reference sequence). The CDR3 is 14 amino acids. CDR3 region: CASSLSSQTYEQYF.

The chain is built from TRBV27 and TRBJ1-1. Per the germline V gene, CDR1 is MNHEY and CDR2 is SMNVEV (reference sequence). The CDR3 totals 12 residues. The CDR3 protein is CASMGGGTEAFF.

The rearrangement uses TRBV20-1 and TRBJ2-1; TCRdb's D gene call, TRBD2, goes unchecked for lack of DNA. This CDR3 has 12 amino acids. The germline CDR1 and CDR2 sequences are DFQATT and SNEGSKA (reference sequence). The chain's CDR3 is CSATQRETEQFF.

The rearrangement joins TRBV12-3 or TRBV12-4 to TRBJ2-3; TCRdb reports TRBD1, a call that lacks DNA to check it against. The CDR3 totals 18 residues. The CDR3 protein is CASSLGPPGQGGLDTQYF.

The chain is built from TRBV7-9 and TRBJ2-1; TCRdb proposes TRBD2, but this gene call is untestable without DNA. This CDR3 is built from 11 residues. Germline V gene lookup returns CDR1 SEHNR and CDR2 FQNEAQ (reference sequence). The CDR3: CAGGGYNEQFF.

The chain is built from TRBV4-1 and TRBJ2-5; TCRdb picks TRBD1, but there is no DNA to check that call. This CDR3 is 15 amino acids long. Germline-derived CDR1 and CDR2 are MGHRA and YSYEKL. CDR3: CASSTRSTGLETQYF.

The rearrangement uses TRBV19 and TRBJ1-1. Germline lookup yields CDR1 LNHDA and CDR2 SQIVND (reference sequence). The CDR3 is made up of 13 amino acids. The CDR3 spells CASSPGGRFGAFF.

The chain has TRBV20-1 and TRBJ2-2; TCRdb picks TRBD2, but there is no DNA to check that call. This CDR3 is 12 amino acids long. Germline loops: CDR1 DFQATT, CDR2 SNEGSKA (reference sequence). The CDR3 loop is CSATGEAGELFF.

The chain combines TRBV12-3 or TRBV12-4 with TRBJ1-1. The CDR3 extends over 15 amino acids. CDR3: CASRWGTGGLGQAFF.

The CDR3 sequence is CASSFGLVNEQFF. This sequence joins TRBV27 and TRBJ2-1; TCRdb's assignment of TRBD2 cannot be checked, as there is no DNA. Per germline, CDR1 MNHEY and CDR2 SMNVEV (reference sequence). This CDR3 comprises 13 residues.